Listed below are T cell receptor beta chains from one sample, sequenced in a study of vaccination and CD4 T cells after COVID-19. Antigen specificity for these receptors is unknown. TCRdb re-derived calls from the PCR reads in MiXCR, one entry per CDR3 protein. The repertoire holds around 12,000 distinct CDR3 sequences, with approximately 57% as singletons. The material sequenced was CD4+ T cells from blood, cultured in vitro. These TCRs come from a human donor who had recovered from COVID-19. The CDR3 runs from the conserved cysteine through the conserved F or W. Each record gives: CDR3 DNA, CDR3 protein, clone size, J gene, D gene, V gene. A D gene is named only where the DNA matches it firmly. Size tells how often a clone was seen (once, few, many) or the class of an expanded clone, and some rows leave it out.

cdr3_nt: TGTGCCACCAGGGGGGCAGGTGACCCGCAGTATTTT
cdr3_aa: CATRGAGDPQYF
clone_size: NA
j_call: TRBJ2-3
d_call: NA
v_call: TRBV10-3

cdr3_nt: TGCAGTGCCCCCGAGGGTCGGGGAGGGAGCAATCAGCCCCAGCATTTT
cdr3_aa: CSAPEGRGGSNQPQHF
clone_size: NA
j_call: TRBJ1-5
d_call: NA
v_call: TRBV20-1

cdr3_nt: TGTGCCAGCAGTACCCAATCGACAGGGTTTGAGCAGTACTTC
cdr3_aa: CASSTQSTGFEQYF
clone_size: NA
j_call: TRBJ2-7
d_call: TRBD1
v_call: TRBV6-2/TRBV6-3

cdr3_nt: TGTGCCAGCAGCCTACTAGCGGGAAACCCTTGGTACTTC
cdr3_aa: CASSLLAGNPWYF
clone_size: NA
j_call: TRBJ2-7
d_call: TRBD2
v_call: TRBV6-1

cdr3_nt: TGTGCCAGCAGTTACTCGGATTCACCCCTCCACTTT
cdr3_aa: CASSYSDSPLHF
clone_size: few
j_call: TRBJ1-6
d_call: NA
v_call: TRBV6-5

cdr3_nt: TGTGCCAGCAACCTACGGACAGGGGAAGCTTTCTTT
cdr3_aa: CASNLRTGEAFF
clone_size: once
j_call: TRBJ1-1
d_call: TRBD1
v_call: TRBV11-2

cdr3_nt: TGTGCCAGCAACCGGGACTACCCTTCAGATACGCAGTATTTT
cdr3_aa: CASNRDYPSDTQYF
clone_size: few
j_call: TRBJ2-3
d_call: TRBD2
v_call: TRBV6-1

cdr3_nt: TGTGCCAGCAGCACTAGCCCTGGTGGGGGCAATGAGCAGTTCTTC
cdr3_aa: CASSTSPGGGNEQFF
clone_size: few
j_call: TRBJ2-1
d_call: NA
v_call: TRBV9

cdr3_nt: TGTGCCAGCAGCAAAACCGATATAGAGAACACTGAAGCTTTCTTT
cdr3_aa: CASSKTDIENTEAFF
clone_size: few
j_call: TRBJ1-1
d_call: NA
v_call: TRBV21-1

cdr3_nt: TGTGCCAGCAGGGAGGACAGGGGCACTGAAGCTTTCTTT
cdr3_aa: CASREDRGTEAFF
clone_size: few
j_call: TRBJ1-1
d_call: TRBD1
v_call: TRBV2

cdr3_nt: TGTGCCAGTATCCCACAGGGAAATGGCTACACCTTC
cdr3_aa: CASIPQGNGYTF
clone_size: NA
j_call: TRBJ1-2
d_call: NA
v_call: TRBV19

cdr3_nt: TGTGCCAGCAGCTTGTTGGGACTAGCGGCCTACGAGCAGTACTTC
cdr3_aa: CASSLLGLAAYEQYF
clone_size: NA
j_call: TRBJ2-7
d_call: TRBD2
v_call: TRBV7-2

cdr3_nt: TGTGCCAGCAGCAGGGCAGGGGGCACTGAAGCTTTCTTT
cdr3_aa: CASSRAGGTEAFF
clone_size: NA
j_call: TRBJ1-1
d_call: TRBD1
v_call: TRBV7-9

cdr3_nt: TGTGCCAGCAGCTCAATAGTTGTTAGAGGGCAGCCCCAGCATTTT
cdr3_aa: CASSSIVVRGQPQHF
clone_size: NA
j_call: TRBJ1-5
d_call: NA
v_call: TRBV7-4

cdr3_nt: TGCGCCAGCAGTGACGGGGGATACTACAATGAGCAGTTCTTC
cdr3_aa: CASSDGGYYNEQFF
clone_size: few
j_call: TRBJ2-1
d_call: NA
v_call: TRBV10-1

cdr3_nt: NA
cdr3_aa: CASSSSGIAGQPQHF
clone_size: few
j_call: TRBJ1-5
d_call: NA
v_call: TRBV2

cdr3_nt: TGTGCCAGCAGCTTCCGGGACAGGAGCACAGATACGCAGTATTTT
cdr3_aa: CASSFRDRSTDTQYF
clone_size: NA
j_call: TRBJ2-3
d_call: TRBD1
v_call: TRBV5-4

cdr3_nt: TGTGCCAGAAGCTGCGGAGGACCGTCAAGGTACGAGCAGTACTTC
cdr3_aa: CARSCGGPSRYEQYF
clone_size: few
j_call: TRBJ2-7
d_call: NA
v_call: TRBV5-3

cdr3_nt: TGTGCCAGCAGTGAAGACGGACGGCTCTCTGGAAACACCATATATTTT
cdr3_aa: CASSEDGRLSGNTIYF
clone_size: NA
j_call: TRBJ1-3
d_call: NA
v_call: TRBV6-1

cdr3_nt: TGTGCCAGCAGCTTAGCCTTACAGGGGCACACTGAAGCTTTCTTT
cdr3_aa: CASSLALQGHTEAFF
clone_size: NA
j_call: TRBJ1-1
d_call: TRBD1
v_call: TRBV7-9

cdr3_nt: TGTGCCAGTAGTAGACTAGCGGTAACTTACAATGAGCAGTTCTTC
cdr3_aa: CASSRLAVTYNEQFF
clone_size: NA
j_call: TRBJ2-1
d_call: TRBD2
v_call: TRBV19

cdr3_nt: TGTGCCAGTAGTATCGGTTGGGGCAGGGTCCCCGGAGAGACCCAGTACTTC
cdr3_aa: CASSIGWGRVPGETQYF
clone_size: NA
j_call: TRBJ2-5
d_call: NA
v_call: TRBV19

cdr3_nt: TGTGCCAGCAGTTCCGCGGCGGGGCCTGGAAACACCATATATTTT
cdr3_aa: CASSSAAGPGNTIYF
clone_size: NA
j_call: TRBJ1-3
d_call: NA
v_call: TRBV6-5

cdr3_nt: TGTGCCAGCGGGAGACTAGCGAGGGGGGAGACCCAGTACTTC
cdr3_aa: CASGRLARGETQYF
clone_size: NA
j_call: TRBJ2-5
d_call: TRBD2
v_call: TRBV9

cdr3_nt: TGTGCCAGCAGTCCATATATTGAAGCTTTCTTT
cdr3_aa: CASSPYIEAFF
clone_size: NA
j_call: TRBJ1-1
d_call: NA
v_call: TRBV27

cdr3_nt: TGTGCCAGCAGAACGGGGCGTACAGGGGCCAAGCGGCCCAATCAGCCCCAGCATTTT
cdr3_aa: CASRTGRTGAKRPNQPQHF
clone_size: NA
j_call: TRBJ1-5
d_call: TRBD1
v_call: TRBV12-3/TRBV12-4

cdr3_nt: TGTGCCAGCAGCTTGCGGACAGCGAATCTCTACGAGCAGTACTTC
cdr3_aa: CASSLRTANLYEQYF
clone_size: NA
j_call: TRBJ2-7
d_call: NA
v_call: TRBV5-4

cdr3_nt: TGTGCCAGCAGTTTAACCGGGACTAGCGGTTACGAGCAGTACTTC
cdr3_aa: CASSLTGTSGYEQYF
clone_size: few
j_call: TRBJ2-7
d_call: TRBD2
v_call: TRBV28

cdr3_nt: TGTGCCAGCGTGGAACGGGAGGGCCTTTTAGATACGCAGTATTTT
cdr3_aa: CASVEREGLLDTQYF
clone_size: NA
j_call: TRBJ2-3
d_call: TRBD2
v_call: TRBV2

cdr3_nt: TGCAGTGCTAGAGATGATCGGCGGGGCCTCTACAATGAGCAGTTCTTC
cdr3_aa: CSARDDRRGLYNEQFF
clone_size: few
j_call: TRBJ2-1
d_call: NA
v_call: TRBV20-1

cdr3_nt: TGCGCCAGCAGCCCAAGAGCAGGGGGACGAGGGGAAAAACTGTTTTTT
cdr3_aa: CASSPRAGGRGEKLFF
clone_size: medium-sized
j_call: TRBJ1-4
d_call: TRBD1
v_call: TRBV4-1

cdr3_nt: TGCAGTGCTAGAACAGGCCGGGGGAGTGCCCAGTACTTC
cdr3_aa: CSARTGRGSAQYF
clone_size: few
j_call: TRBJ2-5
d_call: NA
v_call: TRBV20-1

cdr3_nt: TGTGCCAGCAGCCCCAACCCGCGGGGCGCCGGCACCGGGGAGCTGTTTTTT
cdr3_aa: CASSPNPRGAGTGELFF
clone_size: NA
j_call: TRBJ2-2
d_call: NA
v_call: TRBV7-8

cdr3_nt: TGCAGTGCTAGAGACCCGGTGGGGGCAGCCTATGGCTACACCTTC
cdr3_aa: CSARDPVGAAYGYTF
clone_size: NA
j_call: TRBJ1-2
d_call: NA
v_call: TRBV20-1

cdr3_nt: TGCGCCAGCAGCCAAGATGGCGTCCGGAATCAGCCCCAGCATTTT
cdr3_aa: CASSQDGVRNQPQHF
clone_size: NA
j_call: TRBJ1-5
d_call: NA
v_call: TRBV4-1